This entry features one T cell receptor beta chain sequence. Different DNA sequences within this sample yield the same CDR3. This specimen comes from a study of T cell changes during pregnancy in multiple sclerosis. From germline, CDR1 is SGHVS and CDR2 FNYEAQ. The CDR3 spans 16 residues. The ends lost 5 bases at V and 2 bases at J; junction bases unmatched: 9. Profiled with immunoSEQ multiplex PCR; TCRdb holds only in-frame clones, not every one. The sample yields around 53,000 clones, under 95% seen once. This receptor was obtained from a female donor with multiple sclerosis, enrolled in a pregnancy study. The chain has TRBV7-6 and TRBJ1-3; 7 bases are a match to TRBD1. The material was CD8+ T cells from peripheral blood mononuclear cells, obtained before pregnancy. The CDR3 loop reads CASSPGGAEPGNTIYF. The CDR3 DNA sequence: TGTGCCAGCAGCCCAGGGGGAGCAGAACCTGGAAACACCATATATTTT.